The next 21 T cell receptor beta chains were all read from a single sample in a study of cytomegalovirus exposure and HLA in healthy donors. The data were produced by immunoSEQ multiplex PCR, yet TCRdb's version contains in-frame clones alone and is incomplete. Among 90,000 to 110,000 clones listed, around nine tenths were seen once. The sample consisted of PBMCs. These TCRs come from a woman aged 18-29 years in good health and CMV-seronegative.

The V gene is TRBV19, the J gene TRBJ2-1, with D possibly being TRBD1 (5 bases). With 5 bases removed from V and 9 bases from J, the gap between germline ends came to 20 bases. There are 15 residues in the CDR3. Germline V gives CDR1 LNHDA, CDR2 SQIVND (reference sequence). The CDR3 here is CASSLRVLPRPEQFF. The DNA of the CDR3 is TGTGCCAGTAGTCTCAGGGTCCTACCCCGACCTGAGCAGTTCTTC.

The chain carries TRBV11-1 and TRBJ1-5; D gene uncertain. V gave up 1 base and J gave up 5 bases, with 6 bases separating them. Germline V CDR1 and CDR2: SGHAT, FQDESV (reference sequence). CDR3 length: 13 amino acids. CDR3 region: CASSLEGDQPQHF. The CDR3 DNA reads TGTGCCAGCAGCTTAGAGGGAGATCAGCCCCAGCATTTT.

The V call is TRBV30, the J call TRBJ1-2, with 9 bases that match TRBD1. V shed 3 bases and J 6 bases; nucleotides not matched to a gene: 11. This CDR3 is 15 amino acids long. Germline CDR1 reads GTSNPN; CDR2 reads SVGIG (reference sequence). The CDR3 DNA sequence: TGTGCCTGGAGCGCTTCCGACAGGGGGGAGGATGGCTACACCTTC. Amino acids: CAWSASDRGEDGYTF. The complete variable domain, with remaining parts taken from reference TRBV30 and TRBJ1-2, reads SQTIHQWPATLVQPVGSPLSLECTVEGTSNPNLYWYRQAAGRGLQLLFYSVGIGQISSEVPQNLSASRPQDRQFILSSKKLLLSDSGFYLCAWSASDRGEDGYTFGSGTRLTVV.

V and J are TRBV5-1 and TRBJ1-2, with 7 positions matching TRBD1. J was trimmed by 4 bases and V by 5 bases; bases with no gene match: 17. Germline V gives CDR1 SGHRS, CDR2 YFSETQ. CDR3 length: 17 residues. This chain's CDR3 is CASSLNRPGQLTYGYTF. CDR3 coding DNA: TGCGCCAGCAGTTTAAACCGTCCGGGACAGTTGACCTATGGCTACACCTTC.

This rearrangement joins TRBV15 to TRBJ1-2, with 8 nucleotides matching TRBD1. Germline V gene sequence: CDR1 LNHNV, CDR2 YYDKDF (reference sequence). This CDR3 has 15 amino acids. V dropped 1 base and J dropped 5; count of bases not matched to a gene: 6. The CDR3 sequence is CATSRVDRVTYGYTF. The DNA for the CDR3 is TGTGCCACCAGCAGAGTGGACAGGGTAACATATGGCTACACCTTC.

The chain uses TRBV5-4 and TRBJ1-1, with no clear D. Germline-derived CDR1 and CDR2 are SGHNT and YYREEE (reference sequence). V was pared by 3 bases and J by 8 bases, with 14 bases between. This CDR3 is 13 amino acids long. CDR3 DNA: TGTGCCAGCAGCTCGGGGTTAAGCCCAGAAGCTTTCTTT. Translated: CASSSGLSPEAFF. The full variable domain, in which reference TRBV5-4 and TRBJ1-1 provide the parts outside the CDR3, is ETGVTQSPTHLIKTRGQQVTLRCSSQSGHNTVSWYQQALGQGPQFIFQYYREEENGRGNFPPRFSGLQFPNYSSELNVNALELDDSALYLCASSSGLSPEAFFGQGTRLTVV.

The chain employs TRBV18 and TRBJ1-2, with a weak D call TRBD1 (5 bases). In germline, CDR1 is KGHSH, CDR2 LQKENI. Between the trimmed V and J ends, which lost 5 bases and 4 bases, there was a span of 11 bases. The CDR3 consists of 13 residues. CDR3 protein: CASSFPGGYGYTF. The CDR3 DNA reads TGTGCCAGCTCATTTCCCGGGGGCTATGGCTACACCTTC.

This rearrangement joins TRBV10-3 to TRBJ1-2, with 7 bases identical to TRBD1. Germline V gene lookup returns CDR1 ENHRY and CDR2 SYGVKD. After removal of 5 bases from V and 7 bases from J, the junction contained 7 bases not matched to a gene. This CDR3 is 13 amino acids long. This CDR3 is CAISPDRWGGYTF. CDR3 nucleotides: TGTGCCATCAGTCCGGACAGGTGGGGTGGCTACACCTTC.

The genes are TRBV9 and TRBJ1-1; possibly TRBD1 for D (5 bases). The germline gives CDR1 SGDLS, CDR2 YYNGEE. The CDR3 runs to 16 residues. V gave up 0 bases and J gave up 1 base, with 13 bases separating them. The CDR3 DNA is TGTGCCAGCAGCGTAGCGGGGGGAGAGGGGAACACTGAAGCTTTCTTT. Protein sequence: CASSVAGGEGNTEAFF.

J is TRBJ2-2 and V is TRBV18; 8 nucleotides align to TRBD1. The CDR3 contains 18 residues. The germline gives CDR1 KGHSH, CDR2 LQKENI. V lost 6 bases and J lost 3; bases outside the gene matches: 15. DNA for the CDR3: TGTGCCAGCTCTCGCCGAGGAATTCAGGGGGCAGACACCGGGGAGCTGTTTTTT. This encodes CASSRRGIQGADTGELFF. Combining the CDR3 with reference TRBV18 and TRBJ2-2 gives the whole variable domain NAGVMQNPRHLVRRRGQEARLRCSPMKGHSHVYWYRQLPEEGLKFMVYLQKENIIDESGMPKERFSAEFPKEGPSILRIQQVVRGDSAAYFCASSRRGIQGADTGELFFGEGSRLTVL.

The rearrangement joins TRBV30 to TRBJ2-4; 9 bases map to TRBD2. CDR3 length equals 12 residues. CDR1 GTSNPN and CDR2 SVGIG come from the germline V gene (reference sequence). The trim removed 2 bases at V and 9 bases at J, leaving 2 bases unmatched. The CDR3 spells CAWSLAGFIQYF. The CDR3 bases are TGTGCCTGGAGTCTAGCGGGGTTCATTCAGTACTTC.

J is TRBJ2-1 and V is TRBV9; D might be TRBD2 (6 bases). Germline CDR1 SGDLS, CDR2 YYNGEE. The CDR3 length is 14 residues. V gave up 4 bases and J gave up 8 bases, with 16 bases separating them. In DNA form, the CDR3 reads TGTGCCAGCAGCCCGGGACTCAATGAAGATGAGCAGTTCTTC. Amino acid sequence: CASSPGLNEDEQFF.

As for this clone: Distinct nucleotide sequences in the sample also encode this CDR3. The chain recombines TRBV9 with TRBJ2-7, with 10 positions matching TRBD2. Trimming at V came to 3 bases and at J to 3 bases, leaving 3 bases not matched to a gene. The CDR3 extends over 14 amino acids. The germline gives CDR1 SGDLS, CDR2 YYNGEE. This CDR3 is CASSAASGSYEQYF. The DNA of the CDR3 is TGTGCCAGCAGCGCGGCTAGCGGGAGCTACGAGCAGTACTTC.

The CDR3 DNA is TGTGCCAGCACCTTCGGGACAGGACAACACTATGGCTACACCTTC. Translated: CASTFGTGQHYGYTF. The rearrangement links TRBV6-5 to TRBJ1-2, with TRBD1 identical over 8 bases. The junction had 10 bases not matched to a gene; V was cut back by 7 bases and J by 3 bases. CDR1 and CDR2 (germline): MNHEY, SVGAGI. The CDR3 is made up of 15 amino acids.

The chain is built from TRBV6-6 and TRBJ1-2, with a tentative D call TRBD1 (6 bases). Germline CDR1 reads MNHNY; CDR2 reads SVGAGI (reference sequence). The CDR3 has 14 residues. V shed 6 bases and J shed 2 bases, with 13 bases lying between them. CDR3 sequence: CASSRGEKNYGYTF. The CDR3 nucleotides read TGTGCCAGCAGCAGGGGCGAGAAAAACTATGGCTACACCTTC.

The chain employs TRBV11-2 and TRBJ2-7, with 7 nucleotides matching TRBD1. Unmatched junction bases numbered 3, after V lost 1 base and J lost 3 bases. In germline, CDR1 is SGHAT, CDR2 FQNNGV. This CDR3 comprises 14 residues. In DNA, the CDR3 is TGTGCCAGCAGCTTAGCTACAGGGGTCTACGAGCAGTACTTC. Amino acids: CASSLATGVYEQYF.

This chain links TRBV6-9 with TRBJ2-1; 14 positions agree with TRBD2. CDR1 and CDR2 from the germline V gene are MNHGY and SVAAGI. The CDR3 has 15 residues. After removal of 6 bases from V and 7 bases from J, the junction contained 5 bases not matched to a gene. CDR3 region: CASSPGLAGENEQFF. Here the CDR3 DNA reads TGTGCCAGCAGCCCGGGACTAGCGGGAGAGAATGAGCAGTTCTTC.

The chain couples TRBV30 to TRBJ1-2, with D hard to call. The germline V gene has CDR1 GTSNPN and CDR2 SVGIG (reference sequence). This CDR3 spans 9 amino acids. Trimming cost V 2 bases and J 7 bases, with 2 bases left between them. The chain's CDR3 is CAWSLGYTF. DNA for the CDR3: TGTGCCTGGAGTCTTGGCTACACCTTC.

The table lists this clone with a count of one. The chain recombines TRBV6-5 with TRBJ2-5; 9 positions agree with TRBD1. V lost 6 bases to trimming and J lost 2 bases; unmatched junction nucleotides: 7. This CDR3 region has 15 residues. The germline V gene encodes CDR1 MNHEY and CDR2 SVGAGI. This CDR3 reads CASSSGTGWQETQYF. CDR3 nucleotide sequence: TGTGCCAGCAGCTCCGGGACAGGGTGGCAAGAGACCCAGTACTTC.

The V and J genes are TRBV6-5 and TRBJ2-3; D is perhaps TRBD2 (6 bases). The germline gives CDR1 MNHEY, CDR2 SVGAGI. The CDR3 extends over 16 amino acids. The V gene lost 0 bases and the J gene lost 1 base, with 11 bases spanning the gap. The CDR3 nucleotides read TGTGCCAGCAGTTACTCTACGGGAGAGGGCACAGATACGCAGTATTTT. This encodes CASSYSTGEGTDTQYF.

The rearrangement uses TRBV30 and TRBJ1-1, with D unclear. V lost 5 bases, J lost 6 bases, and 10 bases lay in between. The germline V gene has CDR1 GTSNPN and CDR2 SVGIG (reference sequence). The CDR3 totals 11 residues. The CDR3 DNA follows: TGTGCCTGGGTGGAGATCTCTGAAGCTTTCTTT. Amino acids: CAWVEISEAFF.